This T cell receptor beta chain is drawn from a study of T cell repertoires in cytomegalovirus infection. Study summary: Recently described HLA-C-restricted plus well-studied HLA-B-restricted CMV epitopes were used. In public TCR beta signatures, there were indications of both CMV infection and matching HLA type.

A note on this clonotype: Its antigen is unidentified.

Study outcomes and limitations: HLA-C-restricted CMV-specific TCR beta clonotypes were dominant in the ex vivo response. CMV carriers having the relevant HLA were flagged by cumulative public TCR beta family frequency.

Via MiXCR, TCRdb re-called the reads, giving one row per CDR3 protein. The sample has about 700,000 distinct CDR3 sequences; roughly a third are singletons. This CDR3 is 15 amino acids long. CDR1 is SGHRS and CDR2 is YFSETQ in the germline V gene. The V end lost 3 bases, the J end lost 5 bases, and 17 bases lay between the germline ends. Specimen: cultured PBMCs, collected from culture after CMV antigen stimulation. This chain uses TRBV5-1 with TRBJ2-5; D is unresolved. This TCR came from a human donor in good health (CMV status not recorded). Some clones in this sample may be carry-over from other donors' samples. The CDR3 is CASSSGPTRRETQYF. DNA for the CDR3: TGCGCCAGCAGCTCTGGACCCACTCGTCGGGAGACCCAGTACTTC.